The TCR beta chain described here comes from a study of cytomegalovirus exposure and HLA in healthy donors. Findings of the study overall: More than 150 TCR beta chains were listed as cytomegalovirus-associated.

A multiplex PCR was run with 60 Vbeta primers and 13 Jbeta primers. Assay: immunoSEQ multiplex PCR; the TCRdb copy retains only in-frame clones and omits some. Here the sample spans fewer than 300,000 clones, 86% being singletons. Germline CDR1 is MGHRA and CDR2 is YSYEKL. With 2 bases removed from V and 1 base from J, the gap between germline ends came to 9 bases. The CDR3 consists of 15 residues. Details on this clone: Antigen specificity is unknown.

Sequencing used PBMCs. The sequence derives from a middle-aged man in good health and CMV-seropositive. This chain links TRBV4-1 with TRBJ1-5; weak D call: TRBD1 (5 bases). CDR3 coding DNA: TGCGCCAGCAGCCAAAGCGGGGCAAGCAATCAGCCCCAGCATTTT. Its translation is CASSQSGASNQPQHF.